Included here is one T cell receptor (beta chain) sequence, with context. Its antigen is as yet unknown. The data are from a study of blood T cells in healthy people across ages. General study points: It was found that TCR beta diversity correlated strongly with the percentage of naive T cells.

The study recruited healthy Caucasian donors from Russia who were aged about 6 to 95. The CDR3 spans 14 residues. Germline CDR1 SNHLY, CDR2 FYNNEI. Trimming took off 4 bases at V and 6 bases at J, with 10 bases between the two ends. It was with a sample-barcoded 5' primer and a J-beta primer mix that a second PCR of roughly 7 to 12 cycles was run. Each CDR3 protein gets one entry after TCRdb re-called the 5' RACE reads with MiXCR. The sample lists around 1.5 million distinct CDR3 sequences, roughly 60% occurring once. The sequenced sample consisted of blood. The clonotype comes from a man between 18 and 35 years old in good health. V usage is TRBV2 and J usage is TRBJ1-6, with no clear D. The CDR3 loop is CASSGRGSNSPLHF. CDR3 bases: TGTGCCAGCAGTGGACGGGGATCTAATTCACCCCTCCACTTT.